Listed here is a single TCR beta chain. Its antigen is undetermined. This record comes from a study of post-analysis software for immune sequencing data. About the study: Relapsing-remitting, secondary progressive and progressive-relapsing forms made up the multiple sclerosis disease courses. Whole-study results and caveats: Compared with controls, patients showed significantly lower normalized Chao1 diversity. Pronounced co-clustering by F measure was evident among identically batched samples.

Included in the TCR beta cDNA libraries were unique molecular identifiers. MiXCR was run by TCRdb on the PCR reads, yielding one entry per CDR3 protein. The sample yields 750,000 to 950,000 distinct CDR3 sequences, under 70% seen once. This TCR was sampled from a girl aged 10-17 years with multiple sclerosis. Sequencing was carried out using blood.

As DNA, the CDR3 is TGCGCCAGCAGGTGGCAGCGCTACAATGAGCAGTTCTTC. Its translation is CASRWQRYNEQFF. This rearrangement joins TRBV5-1 to TRBJ2-1; D gene unclear. Per germline, CDR1 SGHRS and CDR2 YFSETQ. The V and J ends lost 5 bases and 3 bases respectively, with 9 bases between them. The length of the CDR3 is 13 residues.